A selection of T cell receptor beta chains follows, all from one sample in a study of beta chain features in type 1 diabetes. Some clones are missing from TCRdb's copy, which holds only in-frame ones; the method was immunoSEQ multiplex PCR. Counted here are 95,000 to 110,000 clones, roughly 28% occurring once; the ten biggest clones make up roughly 0.58%. The sample taken for sequencing was central memory CD4+ T cells from blood. Receptors were obtained from a woman younger than 30 with type 1 diabetes. The CDR3 runs from the conserved cysteine through the conserved F or W. A D gene is named only where the DNA matches it firmly. The size field is filled for only some rows; it gives once, few, many or a size class.

>TRBJ1-5|TRBD1|.|TRBV28
CASSPGTGSQHF
TGTGCCAGCAGTCCCGGGACAGGGTCCCAGCATTTT
>TRBJ2-2|.|.|TRBV9
CASSVGTTAAGELFF
TGTGCCAGCAGCGTAGGGACTACGGCAGCCGGGGAGCTGTTTTTT
>TRBJ2-2|TRBD2|few|TRBV11-2
CASSLMGLAGWTGELFF
TGTGCCAGCAGCTTAATGGGACTAGCGGGATGGACCGGGGAGCTGTTTTTT
>TRBJ2-4|.|.|TRBV7-2
CASSRIGLPQYF
TGTGCCAGCAGCCGCATTGGGCTCCCCCAGTACTTC
>TRBJ2-3|.|few|TRBV30
CAWSVGRGDTQYF
TGTGCCTGGAGTGTCGGCCGGGGTGATACGCAGTATTTT
>TRBJ2-2|.|.|TRBV12-5
CASGLDNTGELFF
TGTGCTAGTGGTTTGGACAACACGGGGGAGCTGTTTTTT
>TRBJ2-7|.|.|TRBV5-1
CASSLRDSSWAYEQYF
TGCGCCAGCTCACTCCGGGACTCCTCGTGGGCCTACGAGCAGTACTTC
>TRBJ2-7|TRBD2|few|TRBV7-9
CASSGRGRFSSSYEQYF
TGTGCCAGCAGCGGGAGGGGCAGATTCTCCAGCTCCTACGAGCAGTACTTC
>TRBJ2-3|.|few|TRBV5-1
CASSLDQISQYF
TGCGCCAGCAGCTTGGATCAGATTTCGCAGTATTTT
>TRBJ1-3|.|few|TRBV7-9
CASSFQGGLAGNTIYF
TGTGCCAGCAGCTTCCAAGGAGGTCTGGCTGGAAACACCATATATTTT
>TRBJ2-5|TRBD1|many|TRBV4-2
CASSQEGQGGETQYF
TGTGCCAGCAGCCAAGAAGGACAGGGGGGAGAGACCCAGTACTTC
>TRBJ2-7|.|few|TRBV4-1
CAGSPREWASSYEQYF
TGCGCCGGCAGCCCACGCGAATGGGCGAGCTCCTACGAGCAGTACTTC
>TRBJ1-2|.|few|TRBV5-1
CASSPSLGGIGGYTF
TGCGCCAGCAGCCCATCCCTGGGGGGTATCGGTGGCTACACCTTC
>TRBJ2-7|TRBD2|.|TRBV7-2
CASSRGLAAYEQYF
TGTGCCAGCAGCCGGGGACTAGCGGCCTACGAGCAGTACTTC
>TRBJ1-5|.|.|TRBV30
CAWSATGKGALNQPQHF
TGTGCCTGGAGTGCCACAGGGAAAGGGGCCCTAAATCAGCCCCAGCATTTT
>TRBJ2-1|.|few|TRBV20-1
CSALLYNEQFF
TGCAGTGCCCTACTATACAATGAGCAGTTCTTC
>TRBJ1-5|TRBD1|.|TRBV19
CASSEQGAGQPQHF
TGTGCCAGTAGTGAACAGGGGGCTGGTCAGCCCCAGCATTTT
>TRBJ1-1|.|.|TRBV28
CASRPGGAVHTEAFF
TGTGCCAGCAGACCGGGAGGCGCGGTGCACACTGAAGCTTTCTTT
>TRBJ2-1|TRBD2|.|TRBV7-3
CASSFTSGRGANEQFF
TGTGCCAGCAGCTTCACGAGCGGGAGAGGGGCCAATGAGCAGTTCTTC
>TRBJ2-5|.|.|TRBV5-6
CASSKLQGTETQYF
TGTGCCAGCAGCAAACTTCAGGGTACGGAGACCCAGTACTTC
>TRBJ1-5|.|.|TRBV6-1
CASSDAMGINQPQHF
TGTGCCAGCAGTGACGCGATGGGCATCAATCAGCCCCAGCATTTT
>TRBJ1-5|TRBD1|.|TRBV6-1
CASSGSGQGAGQPQHF
TGTGCCAGCAGTGGGTCGGGACAGGGGGCCGGGCAGCCCCAGCATTTT
>TRBJ1-4|.|few|TRBV14
CASSGRRREKLFF
TGTGCCAGTAGCGGCAGGAGGAGGGAAAAACTGTTTTTT
>TRBJ1-5|.|.|TRBV19
CASSPTEGARQPQHF
TGTGCCAGTAGTCCAACCGAAGGGGCCCGTCAGCCCCAGCATTTT
>TRBJ1-5|.|few|TRBV6-5
CASSYQGNQPQHF
TGTGCCAGCAGTTACCAGGGAAATCAGCCCCAGCATTTT
>TRBJ2-2|TRBD2|.|TRBV29-1
CSVPSGRWSNTGELFF
TGCAGCGTCCCCAGCGGGAGATGGTCGAACACCGGGGAGCTGTTTTTT
>TRBJ2-3|.|.|TRBV7-2
CASSSYSTSTDTQYF
TGTGCCAGCAGCTCTTACTCAACTAGCACAGATACGCAGTATTTT
>TRBJ1-2|TRBD1|few|TRBV4-3
CASSQPRIQGAGYGYTF
TGCGCCAGCAGCCAACCACGTATACAGGGGGCAGGCTATGGCTACACCTTC
>TRBJ2-1|TRBD1|few|TRBV7-2
CASSSPGTGGYNEQFF
TGTGCCAGCAGCTCGCCCGGGACAGGGGGCTACAATGAGCAGTTCTTC
>TRBJ2-1|TRBD2|.|TRBV19
CASSLTSGRARNEQFF
TGTGCCAGTAGCCTGACTAGCGGGAGGGCCAGGAATGAGCAGTTCTTC
>TRBJ2-3|TRBD2|once|TRBV4-2
CASSQQTRTSGSTRTDTQYF
TGTGCCAGCAGCCAACAAACCCGGACTAGCGGGAGTACGAGGACAGATACGCAGTATTTT
>TRBJ1-5|TRBD1|.|TRBV18
CASSYGQGYNQPQHF
TGTGCCAGCTCATACGGACAGGGCTACAATCAGCCCCAGCATTTT
>TRBJ1-2|.|few|TRBV7-2
CASSSRGPLDGYTF
TGTGCCAGCAGCTCCAGGGGTCCTCTAGACGGCTACACCTTC
>TRBJ1-1|.|.|TRBV27
CASSIHGSGSSEAFF
TGTGCCAGCAGTATCCACGGGTCGGGTTCCTCTGAAGCTTTCTTT
>TRBJ2-1|TRBD1|few|TRBV10-3
CANRGTGAQEQFF
TGTGCCAACCGGGGGACAGGGGCACAAGAGCAGTTCTTC
>TRBJ2-1|TRBD2|.|TRBV11-2
CASSLGTSGSSVIGEQFF
TGTGCCAGCAGCTTAGGGACTAGCGGGAGTAGCGTAATTGGTGAGCAGTTCTTC
>TRBJ1-1|TRBD1|.|TRBV18
CASSPPGGYTEAFF
TGTGCCAGCTCACCACCAGGGGGCTACACTGAAGCTTTCTTT
>TRBJ1-1|TRBD1|.|TRBV6-1
CASSEWQGGKTEAFF
TGTGCCAGCAGTGAATGGCAGGGGGGAAAAACTGAAGCTTTCTTT
>TRBJ2-7|.|few|TRBV25-1
CASSDLEGHEQYF
TGTGCCAGCAGTGATCTAGAAGGCCACGAGCAGTACTTC
>TRBJ2-7|TRBD2|.|TRBV6-6
CASSPTGGRPYEQYF
TGTGCCAGCAGCCCCACGGGGGGACGGCCCTACGAGCAGTACTTC
>TRBJ1-5|.|.|TRBV30
CAWSVRQYQPQHF
TGTGCCTGGAGTGTGAGACAATATCAGCCCCAGCATTTT
>TRBJ1-4|TRBD1|few|TRBV2
CASSLTGGGKEKLFF
TGTGCCAGCAGCCTGACAGGGGGCGGGAAAGAAAAACTGTTTTTT
>TRBJ2-3|.|.|TRBV28
CASSSVKGEHTDTQYF
TGTGCCAGCAGTTCGGTTAAGGGAGAGCACACAGATACGCAGTATTTT
>TRBJ1-4|.|.|TRBV7-2
CASSPSVATNEKLFF
TGTGCCAGCAGCCCTTCAGTTGCAACTAATGAAAAACTGTTTTTT
>TRBJ1-2|TRBD1|few|TRBV7-2
CASRLDRFDGYTF
TGTGCCAGCAGACTGGACAGGTTCGATGGCTACACCTTC